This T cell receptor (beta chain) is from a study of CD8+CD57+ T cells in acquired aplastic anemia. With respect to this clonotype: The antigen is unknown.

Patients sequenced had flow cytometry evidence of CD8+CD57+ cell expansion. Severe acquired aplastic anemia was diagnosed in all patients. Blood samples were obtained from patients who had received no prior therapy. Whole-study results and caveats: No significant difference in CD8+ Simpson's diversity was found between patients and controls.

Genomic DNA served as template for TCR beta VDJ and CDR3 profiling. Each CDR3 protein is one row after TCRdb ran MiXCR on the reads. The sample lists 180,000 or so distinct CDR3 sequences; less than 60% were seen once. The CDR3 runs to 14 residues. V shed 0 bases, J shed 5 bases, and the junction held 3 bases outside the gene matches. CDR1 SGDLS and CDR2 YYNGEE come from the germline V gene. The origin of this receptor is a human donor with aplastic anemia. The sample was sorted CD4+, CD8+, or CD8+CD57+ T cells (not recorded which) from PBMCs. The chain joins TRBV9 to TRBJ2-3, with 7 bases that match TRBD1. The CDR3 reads CASSVERGQDTQYF. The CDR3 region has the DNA TGTGCCAGCAGCGTAGAAAGGGGGCAAGATACGCAGTATTTT.